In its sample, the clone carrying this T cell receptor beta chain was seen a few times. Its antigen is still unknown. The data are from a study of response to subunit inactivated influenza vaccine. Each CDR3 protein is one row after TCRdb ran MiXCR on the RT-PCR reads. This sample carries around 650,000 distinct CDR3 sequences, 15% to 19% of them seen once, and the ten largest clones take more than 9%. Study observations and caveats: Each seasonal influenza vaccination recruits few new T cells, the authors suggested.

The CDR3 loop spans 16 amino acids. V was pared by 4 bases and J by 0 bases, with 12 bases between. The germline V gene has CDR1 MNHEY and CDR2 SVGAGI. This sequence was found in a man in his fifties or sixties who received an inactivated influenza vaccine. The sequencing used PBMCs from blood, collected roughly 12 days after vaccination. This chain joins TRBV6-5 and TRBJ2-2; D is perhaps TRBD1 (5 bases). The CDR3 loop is CASSWTPKANTGELFF. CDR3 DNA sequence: TGTGCCAGCAGTTGGACACCGAAGGCGAACACCGGGGAGCTGTTTTTT.